This TCR beta chain appears in the sequencing data of a study of CD8 T cells in Susac syndrome (dated by TCRdb to the late 2010s). Some background on the complete study: Among the Susac syndrome patients who were sequenced, clinically active disease was present in more than 5 and clinical remission was observed in roughly 8. Susac syndrome patients were therapy-naive, on corticosteroids (some also receiving IVIg), or on IVIg alone at blood withdrawal. Whether CD8+ T cell activation and differentiation in Susac syndrome was antigen driven was tested using repertoire sequencing.

With regard to this clonotype: Its antigen target is currently unknown. Base qualities were left out, and no much larger clone turns up one base away.

V and J are truncated by 3 bases and 7 bases respectively, leaving an intervening sequence of 12 bases. The CDR3 measures 14 amino acids from cysteine to phenylalanine. Solely the CDR3 DNA is kept, with 42 bases framed from the first base. Sequences ENHRY (CDR1) and SYGVKD (CDR2) are obtained from the germline V gene. RNA was extracted with the RNeasy kit and roughly 0.45 to 1 ug was reverse transcribed using random hexamers. The immunoSEQ multiplex PCR assay, covering 54 Vbeta and 13 Jbeta segments, was used to amplify TCR beta CDR3 regions. Bias from PCR amplification was corrected by using a synthetic template baseline for primer optimization and for computational correction. As for how the authors treated the data: Reads were assigned to V, D and J genes according to IMGT and analyzed in immunoSEQ Analyzer, with only productive sequences retained. Clonality was computed as one minus Shannon entropy normalized by log2 of the number of productive unique sequences. Public and private clones were assessed among the 100 most prevalent clones of each patient and control. A clone was defined as Susac-specific if it was absent from the healthy and MS cohorts, from roughly 980 published viral clones and from other ImmuneACCESS disease sequences. Through fastp at Q25 and MiXCR, TCRdb rebuilt clones from the public reads, retaining in-frame beta chains. CDR3 protein sequences are deduplicated, and each keeps its most common genes and DNA. TCRdb, not the original authors, processed these V and J calls. The sample has some 200,000 distinct CDR3 sequences on record, around 95% of them singletons. The top ten hold roughly 0.098% of the sample.

Beyond this particular receptor, the publication reports: In the CD4+ T cell repertoire of Susac syndrome patients, clonal expansion was not detected. The TCR sequencing and HLA analysis was acknowledged to have included a relatively small number of individuals.

Peripheral blood CD8+ and CD4+ T cells from healthy donors, Susac syndrome patients and multiple sclerosis patients were profiled by high-throughput TCR beta sequencing. Recently defined diagnostic criteria for definite or probable disease were met by the Susac syndrome patients. Bulk CD8+ and CD4+ T cells were purified by magnetic negative isolation, whereas CD8+ TEMRA cells were enriched by FACS. Blood was drawn into EDTA tubes, processed within 24 hours, and PBMCs were isolated by density gradient centrifugation. PBMCs intended for TCR sequencing were frozen in liquid nitrogen and were later thawed in a 37 degrees C water bath. The sorted or isolated CD4+, CD8+ and CD8+ TEMRA cells had a purity of 90% or higher.

Rearrangement joined TRBV10-3 to TRBJ1-4; the D gene is possibly TRBD1, with 5 bases matching. The receptor was isolated from a human donor with Susac syndrome. The specimen was CD4+ T cells from PBMCs. The bases are TGTGCCATCAGTGAACGGGGGAAAGCTGAAAAACTGTTTTTT. Its product reads: CAISERGKAEKLFF.